This T cell receptor (beta chain) was observed in a study of blood T cell repertoires in COVID-19. About the study: COVID-19 samples collected from the United States, Italy and Spain covered acute and convalescent phases. PBMCs, B-cell-depleted T cells, or T cells provided the cDNA or gDNA that made up the material.

In the authors' workflow: Amplification of reference gene primers provided the estimated nucleated cell counts. TCRdb's copy holds only in-frame clones and misses some; the assay was immunoSEQ multiplex PCR. V, J and clone size reflect that table, while D and trimming were determined from the DNA. This table has about 190,000 clones, more than 75% appearing once. The V gene end was trimmed by 6 bases and the J gene end by 10 bases; junction bases not matched to a gene: 12. Germline loops: CDR1 SNHLY, CDR2 FYNNEI. This CDR3 is 14 amino acids long. In Seattle, patients joined the study during active infection and were tracked longitudinally.

Material for sequencing was peripheral blood. J is TRBJ2-1 and V is TRBV2; 7 bases match TRBD2. This sequence was found in a woman aged 70-85 years with COVID-19, enrolled during active disease. CDR3 DNA: TGTGCCAGCAGAAGCCTAGCGGACCCGCGGGAGCAGTTCTTC. It is translated as CASRSLADPREQFF.